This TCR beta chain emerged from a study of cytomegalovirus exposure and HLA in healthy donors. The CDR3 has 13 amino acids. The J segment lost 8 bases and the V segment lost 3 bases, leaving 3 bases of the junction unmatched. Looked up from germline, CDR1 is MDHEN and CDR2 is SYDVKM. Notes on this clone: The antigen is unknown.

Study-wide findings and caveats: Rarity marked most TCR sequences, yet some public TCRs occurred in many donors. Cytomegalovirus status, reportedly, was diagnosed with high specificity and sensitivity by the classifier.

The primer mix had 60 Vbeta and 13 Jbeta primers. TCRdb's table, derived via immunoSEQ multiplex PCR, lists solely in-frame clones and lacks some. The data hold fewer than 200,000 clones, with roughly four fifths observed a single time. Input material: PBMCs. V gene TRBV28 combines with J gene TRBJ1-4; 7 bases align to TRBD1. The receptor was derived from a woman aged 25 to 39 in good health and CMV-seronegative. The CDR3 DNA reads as TGTGCCAGCAGTTTGACAGGGAACGAAAAACTGTTTTTT. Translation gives CASSLTGNEKLFF.